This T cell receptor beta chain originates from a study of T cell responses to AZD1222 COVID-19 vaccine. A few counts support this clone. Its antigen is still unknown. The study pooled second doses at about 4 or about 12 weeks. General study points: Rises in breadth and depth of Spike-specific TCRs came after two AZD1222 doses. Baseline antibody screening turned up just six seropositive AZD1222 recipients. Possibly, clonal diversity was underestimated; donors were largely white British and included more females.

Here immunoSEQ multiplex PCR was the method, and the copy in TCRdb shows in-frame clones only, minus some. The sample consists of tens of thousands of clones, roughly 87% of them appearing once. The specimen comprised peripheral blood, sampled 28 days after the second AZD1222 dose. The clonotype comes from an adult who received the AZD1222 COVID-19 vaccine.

CDR3 region: CASSDKDYGYTF. In DNA, the CDR3 is TGTGCCAGTAGCGACAAGGATTATGGCTACACCTTC. This rearrangement joins TRBV19 to TRBJ1-2; D is unresolved. This CDR3 is 12 amino acids long. Trimming stripped 6 bases from V and 5 bases from J, with 10 bases between. Germline-derived CDR1 and CDR2 are LNHDA and SQIVND (reference sequence).